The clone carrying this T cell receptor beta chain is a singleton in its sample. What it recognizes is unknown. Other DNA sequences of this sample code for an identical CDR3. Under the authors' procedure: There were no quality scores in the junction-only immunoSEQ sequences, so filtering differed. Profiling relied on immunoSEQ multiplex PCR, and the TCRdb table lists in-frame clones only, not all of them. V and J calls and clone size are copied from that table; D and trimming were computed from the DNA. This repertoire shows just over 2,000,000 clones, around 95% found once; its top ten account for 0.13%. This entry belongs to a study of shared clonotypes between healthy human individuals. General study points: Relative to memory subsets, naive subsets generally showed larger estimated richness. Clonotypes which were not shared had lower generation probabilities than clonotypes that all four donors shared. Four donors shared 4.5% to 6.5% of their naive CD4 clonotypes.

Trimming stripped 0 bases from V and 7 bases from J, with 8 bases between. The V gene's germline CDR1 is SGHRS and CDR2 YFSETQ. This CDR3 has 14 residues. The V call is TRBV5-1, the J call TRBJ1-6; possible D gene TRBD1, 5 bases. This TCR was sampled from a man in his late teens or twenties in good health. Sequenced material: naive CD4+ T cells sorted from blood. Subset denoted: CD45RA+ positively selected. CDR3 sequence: CASSLGSGNSPLHF. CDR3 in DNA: TGCGCCAGCAGCTTGGGATCAGGGAATTCACCCCTCCACTTT.